The 8 T cell receptor beta chains below were found in one sample sequenced in a study of blood T cell repertoires in COVID-19. Only in-frame clones appear in the TCRdb table, and some are missing; sequencing was by immunoSEQ multiplex PCR. Of hundreds of thousands of clones listed, less than 90% are singletons. The sample was peripheral blood. The source of these receptors is a woman aged 70 to 79 with COVID-19, enrolled during active disease.

The chain employs TRBV14 and TRBJ2-3, with TRBD2 matching 8 bases. This CDR3 is built from 14 residues. The germline CDR1 and CDR2 sequences are SGHDN and FVKESK. After removal of 2 bases from V and 5 bases from J, the junction contained 3 bases not matched to a gene. DNA for the CDR3: TGTGCCAGCAGCCAAAGACTAGCGAAAGATACGCAGTATTTT. Its protein is CASSQRLAKDTQYF.

The CDR3 sequence: CASSQGKGETFF. CDR3 DNA sequence: TGTGCCAGCAGCCAAGGTAAAGGGGAAACTTTCTTT. The chain couples TRBV3-1 (or the pseudogene TRBV3-2) to TRBJ1-1; D might be TRBD1 (5 bases). This CDR3 has 12 residues. Germline lookup yields CDR1 LGHDT and CDR2 YNNKEL (reference sequence). Trimming pared 1 base from V and 12 bases from J, leaving 12 bases between.

The chain links TRBV30 to TRBJ2-3; tentative D call: TRBD2 (7 bases). The CDR3 extends over 15 amino acids. Germline assignment: CDR1 GTSNPN and CDR2 SVGIG (reference sequence). Trimming took 0 bases from V and 5 from J, leaving 15 bases between them. This chain's CDR3 is CAWSVSQGGGDTQYF. In DNA form, the CDR3 reads TGTGCCTGGAGTGTATCCCAGGGAGGGGGAGATACGCAGTATTTT.

Here the CDR3 DNA reads TGCGCCAGCAGCTTGGAAGCAGCGGACACAGATACGCAGTATTTT. It is translated as CASSLEAADTDTQYF. This rearrangement joins TRBV5-1 to TRBJ2-3, with a weak D call TRBD2 (5 bases). Trimming removed 0 bases at V and 2 bases at J, with 10 bases between. CDR1 is SGHRS and CDR2 is YFSETQ in the germline V gene. The CDR3 extends over 15 amino acids.

This chain joins TRBV19 and TRBJ1-5; D might be TRBD1 (6 bases). The germline V gene has CDR1 LNHDA and CDR2 SQIVND (reference sequence). CDR3 length: 14 amino acids. Trimming left V 7 bases short and J 6 bases short, with 16 bases between. The CDR3 region is CASTLGGAGQPQHF. As DNA, the CDR3 is TGTGCCAGTACCCTAGGGGGGGCCGGTCAGCCCCAGCATTTT.

The chain carries TRBV5-1 and TRBJ2-1; perhaps TRBD1 as D (5 bases). Germline CDR1 SGHRS, CDR2 YFSETQ. Trimming shortened V by 6 bases and J by 2 bases, and 9 bases separated the two germline ends. The length of the CDR3 is 13 residues. The CDR3 nucleotides read TGCGCCAGCACGACAGTTGCCTACAATGAGCAGTTCTTC. Translated, it gives CASTTVAYNEQFF. Together with reference TRBV5-1 and TRBJ2-1, the CDR3 gives the full variable domain: KAGVTQTPRYLIKTRGQQVTLSCSPISGHRSVSWYQQTPGQGLQFLFEYFSETQRNKGNFPGRFSGRQFSNSRSEMNVSTLELGDSALYLCASTTVAYNEQFFGPGTRLTVL.

This clone was picked up a small number of times. The chain couples TRBV5-6 to TRBJ1-4; TRBD1 might be the D (5 bases). The CDR3 extends over 15 amino acids. Germline CDR1 is SGHDT and CDR2 is YYEEEE. Trimming cost V 1 base and J 7 bases, with 14 bases left between them. CDR3: CASSLRQGAGEKLFF. CDR3 coding DNA: TGTGCCAGCAGCTTGCGTCAGGGTGCTGGTGAAAAACTGTTTTTT.

The chain combines TRBV30 with TRBJ2-2; 7 positions agree with TRBD1. The CDR3 loop spans 13 amino acids. V was clipped by 2 bases and J by 7 bases; unmatched bases: 4. The germline gives CDR1 GTSNPN, CDR2 SVGIG (reference sequence). The CDR3 DNA is TGTGCCTGGAGTAAGGACAGGCGCGGGGAGCTGTTTTTT. It codes for CAWSKDRRGELFF.